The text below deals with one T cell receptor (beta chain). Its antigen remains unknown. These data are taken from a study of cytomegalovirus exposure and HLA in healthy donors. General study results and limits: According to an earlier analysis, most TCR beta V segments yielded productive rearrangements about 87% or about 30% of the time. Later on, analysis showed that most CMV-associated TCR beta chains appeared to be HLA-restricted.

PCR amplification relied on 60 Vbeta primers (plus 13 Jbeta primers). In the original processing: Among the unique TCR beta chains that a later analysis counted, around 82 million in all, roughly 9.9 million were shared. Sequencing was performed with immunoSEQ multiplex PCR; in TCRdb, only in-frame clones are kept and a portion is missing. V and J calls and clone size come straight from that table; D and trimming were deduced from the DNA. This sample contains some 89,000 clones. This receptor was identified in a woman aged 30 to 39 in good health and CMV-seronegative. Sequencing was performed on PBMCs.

The chain's CDR3 is CASSYYAGRLYEQYF. The DNA for the CDR3 is TGTGCCAGCAGTTACTATGCGGGCCGGCTCTACGAGCAGTACTTC. The chain uses TRBV6-5 and TRBJ2-7; D perhaps matches TRBD2 (5 bases). The CDR3 contains 15 residues. Trimming removed 1 base at V and 3 bases at J, with 13 bases between. CDR1 MNHEY and CDR2 SVGAGI come from the germline V gene.